Reported below is one T cell receptor beta chain. Its antigen is unknown. The germline gives CDR1 MNHEY, CDR2 SVGAGI. This CDR3 comprises 15 residues. V was clipped by 2 bases and J by 3 bases; unmatched bases: 3. This specimen comes from a study of siplizumab effects on memory and regulatory T cells. Study information: With siplizumab at roughly 1 ug/mL or without drug, mixed lymphocyte reactions were set up in pairs.

Roughly 10^5 TCR templates underwent assay in each sample. This table comes from immunoSEQ multiplex PCR, and its TCRdb copy is limited to in-frame clones, with some not included. The sample includes 10,000 to 15,000 clones, roughly half seen only once; the top ten take 35% to 40%. Study-level points and caveats: Unstimulated subsets captured only a minor fraction of alloreactive clones. Siplizumab cultures yielded proliferating Tregs whose suppressive function was not confirmed.

The mixed lymphocyte reaction cells underwent coculture at 37°C for approximately six days. This TCR was recovered from a human donor in good health; the cells came from an allogeneic mixed lymphocyte reaction. Some clones in this sample may be carry-over from other donors' samples. The chain links TRBV6-5 to TRBJ2-2; 7 bases are a match to TRBD1. Sample: CFSE-low (dividing) CD8+ T cells sorted from an allogeneic mixed lymphocyte reaction. DNA for the CDR3: TGTGCCAGCAGTTACGAAGACAGGGACACCGGGGAGCTGTTTTTT. Residues: CASSYEDRDTGELFF.